The 22 T cell receptor beta chains presented below share a single source sample, sequenced in a study of identical twins. From the 5' RACE reads, TCRdb called clonotypes with MiXCR, one entry per CDR3 protein. The table includes around 500,000 distinct CDR3 sequences, approximately 14% detected once. Separately, the same data were catalogued under a study of yellow fever vaccine responses in identical twins.

The sample consisted of CD4+ T cells sorted from blood. The receptors derive from a woman aged 18-29 years in good health.

In its sample, this clonotype was seen a few times. The chain couples TRBV6-5 to TRBJ2-1; weak D call: TRBD2 (5 bases). Trimming left V 0 bases short and J 4 bases short, with 10 bases between. Per the germline V gene, CDR1 is MNHEY and CDR2 is SVGAGI. There are 15 residues in the CDR3. The CDR3 reads CASSYSGEAYNEQFF. The CDR3 DNA is TGTGCCAGCAGTTACTCCGGGGAAGCTTACAATGAGCAGTTCTTC.

The rearrangement joins TRBV7-9 to TRBJ2-1; perhaps TRBD1 as D (6 bases). The V gene lost 4 bases and the J gene lost 10 bases, with 14 bases spanning the gap. This CDR3 region has 13 residues. Germline V gives CDR1 SEHNR, CDR2 FQNEAQ (reference sequence). The CDR3 nucleotides are TGTGCCAGCAGCTCCCCTGGGGGCCCCGAGCAGTTCTTC. It translates to CASSSPGGPEQFF. The entire variable domain, with the rest obtained from reference TRBV7-9 and TRBJ2-1, is as follows: DTGVSQNPRHKITKRGQNVTFRCDPISEHNRLYWYRQTLGQGPEFLTYFQNEAQLEKSRLLSDRFSAERPKGSFSTLEIQRTEQGDSAMYLCASSSPGGPEQFFGPGTRLTVL.

This clonotype appeared a few times. The chain carries TRBV3-1 and TRBJ1-5; a weak D match, TRBD1 (5 bases). The CDR3 length is 17 residues. Per the germline V gene, CDR1 is LGHDT and CDR2 is YNNKEL (reference sequence). Trimming removed 4 bases at V and 2 bases at J, with 18 bases between. The CDR3 DNA is TGTGCCAGCAGCCGATCGGACACCCGGTTGGGCAATCAGCCCCAGCATTTT. Translation gives CASSRSDTRLGNQPQHF.

This clonotype was seen ten or more times. The V call is TRBV12-3 or TRBV12-4, the J call TRBJ2-2; D might be TRBD2 (7 bases). Trimming took off 10 bases at V and 4 bases at J, with 19 bases between the two ends. The CDR3 loop spans 15 amino acids. This CDR3 is CATVEGGAGTGELFF. The CDR3 bases are TGTGCCACCGTAGAGGGGGGGGCCGGCACCGGGGAGCTGTTTTTT.

The chain carries TRBV7-8 and TRBJ2-4; 10 bases map to TRBD1. The CDR3 extends over 18 amino acids. V trimming: 5 bases; J trimming: 1 base; junction bases outside the gene matches: 11. In germline, CDR1 is SGHVS, CDR2 FQNEAQ. Here the CDR3 DNA reads TGTGCCAGCAGCCTCGACGGGACAGGGGTTACGGCCAAAAACATTCAGTACTTC. It translates to CASSLDGTGVTAKNIQYF.

V gene TRBV12-3 or TRBV12-4 combines with J gene TRBJ2-2; TRBD2 matches at 15 bases. The CDR3 consists of 17 residues. The V gene end was trimmed by 7 bases and the J gene end by 3 bases; junction bases not matched to a gene: 6. As DNA, the CDR3 is TGTGCCAGCACAAGGACTAGCGGGGGGGCTTACACCGGGGAGCTGTTTTTT. Translation: CASTRTSGGAYTGELFF.

The rearrangement uses TRBV18 and TRBJ1-4; possibly TRBD1 for D (5 bases). V was cut by 2 bases and J by 5 bases, with 12 bases left in between. Germline V gives CDR1 KGHSH, CDR2 LQKENI. The length of the CDR3 is 15 residues. The CDR3 region has the DNA TGTGCCAGCTCACCATTGATGGGGGGAAATGAAAAACTGTTTTTT. Residues: CASSPLMGGNEKLFF.

The V and J genes are TRBV14 and TRBJ2-3; D remains ambiguous. The CDR3 consists of 14 residues. The V gene lost 0 bases and the J gene lost 10 bases, with 14 bases spanning the gap. Germline-derived CDR1 and CDR2 are SGHDN and FVKESK. The DNA for the CDR3 is TGTGCCAGCAGCCAAGAAATTCTCGCGGAGTCGCAGTATTTT. Translating gives CASSQEILAESQYF.

The rearrangement joins TRBV25-1 to TRBJ1-1; D is possibly TRBD1 (5 bases). The CDR3 has 13 amino acids. Germline V gene data show CDR1 as MGHDK and CDR2 as SYGVNS. Trimming stripped 2 bases from V and 7 bases from J, with 11 bases between. CDR3 loop: CASSERGVSEAFF. The DNA for the CDR3 is TGTGCCAGCAGTGAACGAGGGGTCAGTGAAGCTTTCTTT.

The chain has TRBV4-1 and TRBJ2-1; D might be TRBD2 (6 bases). The germline gives CDR1 MGHRA, CDR2 YSYEKL. Trimming stripped 7 bases from V and 9 bases from J, with 25 bases between. The CDR3 runs 16 residues. CDR3 sequence (DNA): TGCGCCAGCAAAGGAGGTGAGGGAGGAGGTGGTCTTGAGCAGTTCTTC. As protein: CASKGGEGGGGLEQFF.

J is TRBJ2-2 and V is TRBV28; D is perhaps TRBD2 (6 bases). The CDR3 extends over 15 amino acids. The V gene lost 6 bases and the J gene lost 3 bases, with 14 bases spanning the gap. In germline, CDR1 is MDHEN, CDR2 SYDVKM. The CDR3 spells CASSPGRGYTGELFF. DNA for the CDR3: TGTGCCAGCAGCCCCGGACGGGGGTACACCGGGGAGCTGTTTTTT.

The chain's CDR3 is CSATRTVEQFF. The CDR3 nucleotides are TGCAGTGCTACCCGGACAGTTGAGCAGTTCTTC. This chain joins TRBV20-1 and TRBJ2-1, with TRBD1 as a possible D gene (6 bases). The CDR3 consists of 11 residues. Germline V gene data show CDR1 as DFQATT and CDR2 as SNEGSKA (reference sequence). With 4 bases removed from V and 9 bases from J, the gap between germline ends came to 10 bases.

In this sample, this clonotype turned up a few times. The chain employs TRBV4-2 and TRBJ2-4, with D possibly matching TRBD2 (6 bases). V lost 6 bases to trimming and J lost 3 bases, with 18 bases between them. In germline, CDR1 is LGHNA, CDR2 YNFKEQ. The CDR3 runs to 16 residues. The CDR3 sequence: CASSPSGAGGKNIQYF. The CDR3 nucleotides read TGTGCCAGCAGTCCATCGGGAGCTGGGGGCAAAAACATTCAGTACTTC.

This clonotype appeared a few times. The chain couples TRBV28 to TRBJ2-5; D uncertain. V lost 3 bases to trimming and J lost 3 bases, with 8 bases between them. This CDR3 contains 13 residues. The germline CDR1 and CDR2 sequences are MDHEN and SYDVKM. CDR3 amino acids: CASSFVAEETQYF. Written as DNA, the CDR3 is TGTGCCAGCAGTTTCGTGGCAGAAGAGACCCAGTACTTC.

Here the CDR3 DNA reads TGTGCCAGCAGTACAGGACAGACCGGGAACACAGATACGCAGTATTTT. The encoded protein is CASSTGQTGNTDTQYF. The V gene is TRBV12-3 or TRBV12-4, the J gene TRBJ2-3, with a possible D match to TRBD1 (6 bases). The CDR3 totals 16 residues. V was shortened by 5 bases and J by 2 bases, with 17 bases between the two germline ends.

CDR3 region: CASSSSGFQLGFGLEWTQYF. CDR3 sequence (DNA): TGTGCCAGCAGTTCCTCGGGTTTTCAACTCGGGTTTGGACTAGAGTGGACCCAGTACTTC. The chain has TRBV12-3 or TRBV12-4 and TRBJ2-5; TRBD2 aligns across 7 bases. This CDR3 is built from 20 residues. J gave up 7 bases and V 4 bases, and 27 bases lay outside the gene matches.

The chain employs TRBV2 and TRBJ1-5; D is unresolved. The CDR3 contains 13 residues. In germline, CDR1 is SNHLY, CDR2 FYNNEI. Trimming removed 5 bases at V and 4 bases at J, with 9 bases between. CDR3 in DNA: TGTGCCAGCAGTTATAACTGGAATCAGCCCCAGCATTTT. Encoded protein: CASSYNWNQPQHF. Drawing the rest from reference TRBV2 and TRBJ1-5, the complete variable domain is EPEVTQTPSHQVTQMGQEVILRCVPISNHLYFYWYRQILGQKVEFLVSFYNNEISEKSEIFDDQFSVERPDGSNFTLKIRSTKLEDSAMYFCASSYNWNQPQHFGDGTRLSIL.

This clonotype turned up a few times. This sequence joins TRBV20-1 and TRBJ2-5, with 10 positions matching TRBD1. Germline V gene sequence: CDR1 DFQATT, CDR2 SNEGSKA (reference sequence). V lost 6 bases to trimming and J lost 0 bases; unmatched junction nucleotides: 10. This CDR3 region has 16 residues. CDR3 coding DNA: TGCAGTGCCACCCGGACAGGGGGGGGGTACCAAGAGACCCAGTACTTC. Amino acid sequence: CSATRTGGGYQETQYF.

This clonotype turned up a few times. The junction does not match germline at one end; this may be a read error. V gene TRBV19 combines with J gene TRBJ2-1; maybe TRBD1 (5 bases). The CDR3 runs 14 residues. Germline values: CDR1 LNHDA, CDR2 SQIVND (reference sequence). The CDR3: CASRSRAAYNEQFF. CDR3 DNA: TGTGCAAGTAGATCCAGGGCAGCCTACAATGAGCAGTTCTTC. Supplemented by reference TRBV19 and TRBJ2-1, the full variable domain reads DGGITQSPKYLFRKEGQNVTLSCEQNLNHDAMYWYRQDPGQGLRLIYYSQIVNDFQKGDIAEGYSVSREKKESFPLTVTSAQKNPTAFYLCASRSRAAYNEQFFGPGTRLTVL.

This clonotype occurred a few times. The gene calls are TRBV5-5 and TRBJ1-2; unclear D gene. Trimming left V 2 bases short and J 8 bases short, with 16 bases between. The CDR3 totals 14 residues. Per germline, CDR1 SGHKS and CDR2 YYEKEE (reference sequence). The CDR3 DNA sequence: TGTGCCAGCAGCTTTGAACAGTCGTTTGGAGGCTACACCTTC. This codes for CASSFEQSFGGYTF. Supplemented by reference TRBV5-5 and TRBJ1-2, the full variable domain reads DAGVTQSPTHLIKTRGQQVTLRCSPISGHKSVSWYQQVLGQGPQFIFQYYEKEERGRGNFPDRFSARQFPNYSSELNVNALLLGDSALYLCASSFEQSFGGYTFGSGTRLTVV.

Many counts were recorded for this clonotype. The chain carries TRBV4-2 and TRBJ1-1; TRBD1 might be the D (5 bases). CDR3 length: 16 residues. Germline loops: CDR1 LGHNA, CDR2 YNFKEQ. Trimming took off 2 bases at V and 4 bases at J, with 17 bases between the two ends. Written as DNA, the CDR3 is TGTGCCAGCAGCCAAAATTCAGGGAGTAAGGGCACTGAAGCTTTCTTT. Amino acid sequence: CASSQNSGSKGTEAFF.

Only one count was recorded for this clonotype. The chain carries TRBV5-6 and TRBJ2-1; D not resolved. Trimming cost V 3 bases and J 4 bases, with 23 bases left between them. The CDR3 has 18 amino acids. Germline CDR1 is SGHDT and CDR2 is YYEEEE. CDR3 residues: CASSSGCPSGLMYNEQFF. The CDR3 coding sequence is TGTGCCAGCAGCTCCGGGTGCCCCTCGGGCCTAATGTACAATGAGCAGTTCTTC.